The 11 T cell receptor beta chains in this list originate from one sample, sequenced in a study of shared clonotypes between healthy human individuals. CD45RO-negative, CCR7-selected cells formed the naive CD8 fraction, which excluded terminally differentiated effector memory CD45RA+ cells. Using immunoSEQ multiplex PCR, the repertoire was profiled, and TCRdb retains in-frame clones only, with some absent. Among some 2,000,000 clones listed, about 95% were seen once. Sequencing was performed on naive CD8+ T cells sorted from blood. The origin of the receptors is a man aged 18-30 years in good health.

The CDR3 DNA reads as TGTGCCAGCAGTCCTCCTCCACCCGGACAAGAGACCCAGTACTTC. Protein product: CASSPPPPGQETQYF. V gene TRBV28 combines with J gene TRBJ2-5; D unclear. Trimming took off 5 bases at V and 2 bases at J, with 15 bases between the two ends. Germline V gene lookup returns CDR1 MDHEN and CDR2 SYDVKM. The CDR3 loop spans 15 amino acids. Full variable domain (rest looked up from reference TRBV28 and TRBJ2-5): DVKVTQSSRYLVKRTGEKVFLECVQDMDHENMFWYRQDPGLGLRLIYFSYDVKMKEKGDIPEGYSVSREKKERFSLILESASTNQTSMYLCASSPPPPGQETQYFGPGTRLLVL.

This chain joins TRBV6-6 and TRBJ1-2; D may be TRBD1 (5 bases). V gave up 2 bases and J gave up 4 bases, with 11 bases separating them. CDR3 length: 14 amino acids. CDR1 is MNHNY and CDR2 is SVGAGI in the germline V gene (reference sequence). Written as DNA, the CDR3 is TGTGCCAGCAGTTACGGGGGGACGGTCTATGGCTACACCTTC. It specifies CASSYGGTVYGYTF.

The chain links TRBV6-6 to TRBJ2-4, with a weak D call TRBD2 (5 bases). This CDR3 contains 13 residues. Germline V CDR1 and CDR2: MNHNY, SVGAGI (reference sequence). The V end was cut by 6 bases, the J end by 3 bases, with 9 bases between. The CDR3 reads CASSERDKNIQYF. As DNA, the CDR3 is TGTGCCAGCAGCGAACGGGACAAAAACATTCAGTACTTC.

This clone was picked up one time. V is TRBV29-1 and J is TRBJ1-1; 8 nucleotides line up with TRBD1. CDR3 length: 12 amino acids. V trimming: 5 bases; J trimming: 3 bases; junction bases outside the gene matches: 2. Germline CDR1 reads SQVTM; CDR2 reads ANQGSEA. The DNA of the CDR3 is TGCAGCGTTCACAGGGGGGACACTGAAGCTTTCTTT. Protein product: CSVHRGDTEAFF.

This sequence joins TRBV19 and TRBJ2-1; D is uncertain. The CDR3 is 15 residues long. Trimming pared 3 bases from V and 0 bases from J, leaving 9 bases between. The V gene's germline CDR1 is LNHDA and CDR2 SQIVND (reference sequence). In DNA, the CDR3 is TGTGCCAGTAGTATCGACATGAGCTCCTACAATGAGCAGTTCTTC. Protein sequence: CASSIDMSSYNEQFF.

The V and J genes are TRBV30 and TRBJ1-1; D is possibly TRBD1 (5 bases). The CDR3 has 14 amino acids. Between the trimmed V and J ends, which lost 5 bases and 4 bases, there was a span of 17 bases. Germline CDR1 reads GTSNPN; CDR2 reads SVGIG (reference sequence). The CDR3 loop reads CAWGQGSRLTEAFF. The CDR3 DNA is TGTGCCTGGGGCCAGGGATCCCGACTCACTGAAGCTTTCTTT.

Regarding this clone: Other DNA sequences in this specimen translate into the identical CDR3. V usage is TRBV27 and J usage is TRBJ1-2, with 7 bases matching TRBD1. Germline CDR1 reads MNHEY; CDR2 reads SMNVEV (reference sequence). This CDR3 region has 13 residues. Losses at the gene ends were 2 bases for V and 3 bases for J; bases not matched to a gene: 0. DNA of the CDR3: TGTGCCAGCAGTTTAACAGGGGACTATGGCTACACCTTC. As protein: CASSLTGDYGYTF.

The chain is built from TRBV25-1 and TRBJ1-4; D might be TRBD1 (5 bases). The length of the CDR3 is 15 residues. V lost 1 base, J lost 7 bases, and 13 bases lay in between. Germline lookup yields CDR1 MGHDK and CDR2 SYGVNS. In DNA form, the CDR3 reads TGTGCCAGCAGTGAATTCGGCAGGGAAGGTGAAAAACTGTTTTTT. Translation gives CASSEFGREGEKLFF. The whole variable domain, filled in from reference TRBV25-1 and TRBJ1-4, reads EADIYQTPRYLVIGTGKKITLECSQTMGHDKMYWYQQDPGMELHLIHYSYGVNSTEKGDLSSESTVSRIRTEHFPLTLESARPSHTSQYLCASSEFGREGEKLFFGSGTQLSVL.

This clone was found a few times. The V call is TRBV6-5, the J call TRBJ2-3; D is possibly TRBD2 (7 bases). Trimming cost V 7 bases and J 5 bases, with 19 bases left between them. There are 15 residues in the CDR3. In germline, CDR1 is MNHEY, CDR2 SVGAGI. CDR3 coding DNA: TGTGCCAGCACCTTGGGGGGCGGGAGCGGAGATACGCAGTATTTT. Translation gives CASTLGGGSGDTQYF.

V gene TRBV18 combines with J gene TRBJ2-7; TRBD2 aligns across 10 bases. There are 15 residues in the CDR3. Germline V gene lookup returns CDR1 KGHSH and CDR2 LQKENI. V was pared by 3 bases and J by 3 bases, with 5 bases of the junction left unmatched. CDR3 region: CASSPPERGGYEQYF. As DNA, the CDR3 is TGTGCCAGCTCACCTCCAGAGCGGGGGGGCTACGAGCAGTACTTC.

This clone appeared once. The V gene is TRBV11-2, the J gene TRBJ1-2; tentative D call: TRBD1 (5 bases). The ends were cut back, 1 base at V and 8 bases at J, with 23 bases in the middle. Germline V gives CDR1 SGHAT, CDR2 FQNNGV. This CDR3 contains 17 residues. CDR3 DNA sequence: TGTGCCAGCAGCTTAGCGGCAGGTGCAGGGAGTCGGTACGGCTACACCTTC. It is translated as CASSLAAGAGSRYGYTF.